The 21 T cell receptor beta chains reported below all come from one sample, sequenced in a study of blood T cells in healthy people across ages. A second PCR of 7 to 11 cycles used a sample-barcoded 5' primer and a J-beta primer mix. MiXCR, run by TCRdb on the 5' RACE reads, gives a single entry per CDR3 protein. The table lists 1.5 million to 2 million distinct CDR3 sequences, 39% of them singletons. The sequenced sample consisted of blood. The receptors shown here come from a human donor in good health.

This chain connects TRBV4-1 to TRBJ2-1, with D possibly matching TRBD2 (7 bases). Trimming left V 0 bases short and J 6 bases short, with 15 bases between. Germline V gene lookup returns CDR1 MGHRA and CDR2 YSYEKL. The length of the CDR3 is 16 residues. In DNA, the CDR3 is TGCGCCAGCAGCCAAGAGGGGGGGGCCGGCAGCAATGAGCAGTTCTTC. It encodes CASSQEGGAGSNEQFF.

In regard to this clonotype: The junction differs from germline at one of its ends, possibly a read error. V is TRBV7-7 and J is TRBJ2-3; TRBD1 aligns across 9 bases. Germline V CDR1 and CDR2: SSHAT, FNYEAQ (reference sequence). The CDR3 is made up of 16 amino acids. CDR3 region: CASSCPGTGWTDTQYF. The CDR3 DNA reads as TGTGCTAGCAGCTGCCCCGGGACAGGGTGGACAGATACGCAGTATTTT.

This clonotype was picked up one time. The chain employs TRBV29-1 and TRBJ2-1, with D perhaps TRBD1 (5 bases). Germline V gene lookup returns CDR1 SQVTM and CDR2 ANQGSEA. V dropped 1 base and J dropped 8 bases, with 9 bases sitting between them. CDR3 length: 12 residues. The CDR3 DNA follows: TGCAGCGTTGAAGTAAGGGGTTATGAGCAGTTCTTC. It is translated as CSVEVRGYEQFF.

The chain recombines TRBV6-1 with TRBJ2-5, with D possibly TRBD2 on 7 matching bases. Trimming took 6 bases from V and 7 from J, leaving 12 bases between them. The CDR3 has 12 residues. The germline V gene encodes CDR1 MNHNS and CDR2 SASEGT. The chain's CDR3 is CASSEGGRTQYF. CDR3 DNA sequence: TGTGCCAGCAGCGAGGGGGGGAGGACCCAGTACTTC.

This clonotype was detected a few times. CDR3 in DNA: TGCAGCGTTGTGACTTATGAAAAACTGTTTTTT. Its translation is CSVVTYEKLFF. The chain links TRBV29-1 to TRBJ1-4; D not resolved. This CDR3 contains 11 residues. In germline, CDR1 is SQVTM, CDR2 ANQGSEA. V lost 4 bases, J lost 6 bases, and 6 bases lay in between.

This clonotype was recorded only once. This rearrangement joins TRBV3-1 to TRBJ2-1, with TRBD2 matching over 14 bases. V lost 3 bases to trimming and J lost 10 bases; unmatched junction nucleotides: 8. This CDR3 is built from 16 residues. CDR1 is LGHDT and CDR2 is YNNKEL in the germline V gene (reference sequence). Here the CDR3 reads CASSHLGLAGDSEQFF. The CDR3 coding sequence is TGTGCCAGCAGCCACCTGGGACTAGCGGGGGACTCGGAGCAGTTCTTC.

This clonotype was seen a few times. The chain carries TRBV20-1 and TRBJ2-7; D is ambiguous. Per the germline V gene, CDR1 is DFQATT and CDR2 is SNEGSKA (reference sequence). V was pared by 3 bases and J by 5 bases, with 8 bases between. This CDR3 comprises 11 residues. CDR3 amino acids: CSASPKNEQYF. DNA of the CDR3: TGCAGTGCTAGTCCTAAGAACGAGCAGTACTTC.

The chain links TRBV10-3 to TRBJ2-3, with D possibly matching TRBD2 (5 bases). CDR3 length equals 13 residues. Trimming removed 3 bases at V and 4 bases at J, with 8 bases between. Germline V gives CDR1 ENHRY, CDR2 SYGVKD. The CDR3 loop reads CAISDTRADTQYF. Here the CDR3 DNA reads TGTGCCATCAGTGATACTAGAGCAGATACGCAGTATTTT.

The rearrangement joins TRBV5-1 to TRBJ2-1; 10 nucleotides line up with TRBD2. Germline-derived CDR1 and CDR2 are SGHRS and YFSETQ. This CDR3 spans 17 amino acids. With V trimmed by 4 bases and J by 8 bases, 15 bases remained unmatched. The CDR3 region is CASSPLLGAGGRDEQFF. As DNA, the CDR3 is TGCGCCAGCAGCCCCCTCCTGGGAGCGGGGGGGAGGGATGAGCAGTTCTTC.

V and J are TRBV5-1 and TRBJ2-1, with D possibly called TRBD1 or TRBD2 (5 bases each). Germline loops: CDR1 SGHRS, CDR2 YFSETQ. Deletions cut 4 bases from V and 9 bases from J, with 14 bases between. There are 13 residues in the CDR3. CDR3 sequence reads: CASSPNLGGEQFF. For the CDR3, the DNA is TGCGCCAGCAGCCCGAACCTTGGGGGTGAGCAGTTCTTC.

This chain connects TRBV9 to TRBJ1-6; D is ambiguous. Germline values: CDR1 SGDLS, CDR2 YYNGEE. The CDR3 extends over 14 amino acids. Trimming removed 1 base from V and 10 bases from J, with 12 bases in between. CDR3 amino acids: CASSVRRYGSPLHF. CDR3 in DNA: TGTGCCAGCAGCGTACGCCGATACGGGTCACCCCTCCACTTT.

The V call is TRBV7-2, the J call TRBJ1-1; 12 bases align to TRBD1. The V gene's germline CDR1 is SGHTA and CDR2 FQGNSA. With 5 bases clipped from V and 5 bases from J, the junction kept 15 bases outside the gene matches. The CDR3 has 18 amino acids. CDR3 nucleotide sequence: TGTGCCAGCAGCGCACGGGACAGGGGGCGCGTCATCAATACTGAAGCTTTCTTT. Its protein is CASSARDRGRVINTEAFF.

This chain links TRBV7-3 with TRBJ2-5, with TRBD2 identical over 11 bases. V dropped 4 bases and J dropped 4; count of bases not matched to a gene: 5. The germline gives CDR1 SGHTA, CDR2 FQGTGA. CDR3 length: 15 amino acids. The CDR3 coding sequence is TGTGCCAGCAGCTCCCTTGGGACTAGCGGAGAGACCCAGTACTTC. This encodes CASSSLGTSGETQYF.

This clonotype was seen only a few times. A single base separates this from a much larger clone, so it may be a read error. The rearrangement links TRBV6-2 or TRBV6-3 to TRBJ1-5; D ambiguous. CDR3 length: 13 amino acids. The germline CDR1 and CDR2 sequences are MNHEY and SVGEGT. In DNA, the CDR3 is TGTACCAGCAGTAGCCTGGTCGGGCAGCCCCAGCATTTT. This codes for CTSSSLVGQPQHF.

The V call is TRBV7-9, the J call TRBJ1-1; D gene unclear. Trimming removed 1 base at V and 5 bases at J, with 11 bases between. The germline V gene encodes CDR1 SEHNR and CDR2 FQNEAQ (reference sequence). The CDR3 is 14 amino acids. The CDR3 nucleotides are TGTGCCAGCAGCTTAGGGTCTACGGGGACTGAAGCTTTCTTT. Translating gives CASSLGSTGTEAFF.

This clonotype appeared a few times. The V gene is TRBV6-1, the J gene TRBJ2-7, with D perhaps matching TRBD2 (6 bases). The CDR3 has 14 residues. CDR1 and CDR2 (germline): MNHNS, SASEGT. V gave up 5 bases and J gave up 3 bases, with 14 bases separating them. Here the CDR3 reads CASSLQEGIYEQYF. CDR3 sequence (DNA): TGTGCCAGCAGTTTACAGGAGGGTATCTACGAGCAGTACTTC.

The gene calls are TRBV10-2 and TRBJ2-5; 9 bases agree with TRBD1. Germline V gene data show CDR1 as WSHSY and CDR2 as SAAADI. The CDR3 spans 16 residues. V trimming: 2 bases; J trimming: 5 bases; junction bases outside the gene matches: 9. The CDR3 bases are TGCGCCAGCAGTGAGACCCTAGGACAGGGGACGGAGACCCAGTACTTC. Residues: CASSETLGQGTETQYF.

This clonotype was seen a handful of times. In DNA, the CDR3 is TGTGCCAGCAGCTCCTTCCCCACAGGGGTGCAGTACTTC. Protein product: CASSSFPTGVQYF. The chain couples TRBV7-2 to TRBJ2-4; 7 nucleotides match TRBD1. This CDR3 is 13 amino acids long. Looked up from germline, CDR1 is SGHTA and CDR2 is FQGNSA. Unmatched junction bases numbered 10, after V lost 4 bases and J lost 13 bases.

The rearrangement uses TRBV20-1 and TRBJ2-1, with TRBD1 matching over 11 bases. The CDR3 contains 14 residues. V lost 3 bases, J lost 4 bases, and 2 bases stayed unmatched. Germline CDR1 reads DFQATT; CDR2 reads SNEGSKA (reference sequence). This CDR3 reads CSASGDRGYNEQFF. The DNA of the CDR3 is TGCAGTGCTAGTGGGGACAGGGGGTACAATGAGCAGTTCTTC.

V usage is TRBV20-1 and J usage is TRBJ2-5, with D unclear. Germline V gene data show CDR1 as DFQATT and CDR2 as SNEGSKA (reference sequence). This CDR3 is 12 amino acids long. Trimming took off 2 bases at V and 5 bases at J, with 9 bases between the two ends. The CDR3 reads CSARYARETQYF. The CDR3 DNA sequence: TGCAGTGCTAGATACGCAAGGGAGACCCAGTACTTC.

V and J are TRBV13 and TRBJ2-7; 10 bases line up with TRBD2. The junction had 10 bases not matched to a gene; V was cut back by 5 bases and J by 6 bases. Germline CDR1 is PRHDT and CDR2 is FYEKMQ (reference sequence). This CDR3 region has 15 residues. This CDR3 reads CASSHIAGGSPEQYF. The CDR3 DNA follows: TGTGCCAGCAGCCACATAGCGGGGGGATCCCCCGAGCAGTACTTC.